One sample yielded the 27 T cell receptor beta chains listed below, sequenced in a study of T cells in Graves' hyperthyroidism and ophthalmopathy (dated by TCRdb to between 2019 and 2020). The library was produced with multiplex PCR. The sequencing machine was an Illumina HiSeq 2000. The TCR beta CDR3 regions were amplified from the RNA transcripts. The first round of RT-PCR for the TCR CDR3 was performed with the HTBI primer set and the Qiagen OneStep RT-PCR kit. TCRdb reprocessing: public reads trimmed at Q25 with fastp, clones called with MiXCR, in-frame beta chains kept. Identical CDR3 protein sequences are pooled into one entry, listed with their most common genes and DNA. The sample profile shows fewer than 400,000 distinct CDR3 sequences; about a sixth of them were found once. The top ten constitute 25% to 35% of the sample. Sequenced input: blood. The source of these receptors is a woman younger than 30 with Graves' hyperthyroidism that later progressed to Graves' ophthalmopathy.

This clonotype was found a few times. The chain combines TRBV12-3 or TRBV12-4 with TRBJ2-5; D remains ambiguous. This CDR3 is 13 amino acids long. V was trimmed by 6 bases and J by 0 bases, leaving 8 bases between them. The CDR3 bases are TGTGCCAGCAGCAAGACGTACCAAGAGACCCAGTACTTC. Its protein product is CASSKTYQETQYF.

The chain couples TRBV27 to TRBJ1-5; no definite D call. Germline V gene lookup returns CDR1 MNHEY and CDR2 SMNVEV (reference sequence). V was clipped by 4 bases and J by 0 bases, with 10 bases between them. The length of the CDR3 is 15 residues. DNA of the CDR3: TGTGCCAGCAGTTCCCTACAGCTTAGCAATCAGCCCCAGCATTTT. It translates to CASSSLQLSNQPQHF.

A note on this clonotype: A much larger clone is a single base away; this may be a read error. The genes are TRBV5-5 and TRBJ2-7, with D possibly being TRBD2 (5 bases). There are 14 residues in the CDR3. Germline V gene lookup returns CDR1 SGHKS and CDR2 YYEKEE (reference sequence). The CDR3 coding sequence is TGTGCCAGCAGCACCCGGGGAAACCTCTACGGGCAGTACTTC. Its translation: CASSTRGNLYGQYF. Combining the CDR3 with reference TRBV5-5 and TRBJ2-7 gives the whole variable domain DAGVTQSPTHLIKTRGQQVTLRCSPISGHKSVSWYQQVLGQGPQFIFQYYEKEERGRGNFPDRFSARQFPNYSSELNVNALLLGDSALYLCASSTRGNLYGQYFGPGTRLTVT.

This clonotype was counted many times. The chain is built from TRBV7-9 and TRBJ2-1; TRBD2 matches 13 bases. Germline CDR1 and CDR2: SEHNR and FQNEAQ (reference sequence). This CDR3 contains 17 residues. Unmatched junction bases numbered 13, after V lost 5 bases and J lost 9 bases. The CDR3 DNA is TGTGCCAGCAGCCCGATACCCACTAGCGGGAGGGCCGCTGAGCAGTTCTTC. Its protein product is CASSPIPTSGRAAEQFF.

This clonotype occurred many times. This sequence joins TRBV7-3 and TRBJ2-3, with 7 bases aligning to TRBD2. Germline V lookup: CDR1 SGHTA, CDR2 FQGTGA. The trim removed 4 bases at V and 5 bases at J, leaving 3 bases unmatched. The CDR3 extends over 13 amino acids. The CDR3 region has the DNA TGTGCCAGCAGCTCAGTAGCGGGAGATACGCAGTATTTT. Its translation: CASSSVAGDTQYF.

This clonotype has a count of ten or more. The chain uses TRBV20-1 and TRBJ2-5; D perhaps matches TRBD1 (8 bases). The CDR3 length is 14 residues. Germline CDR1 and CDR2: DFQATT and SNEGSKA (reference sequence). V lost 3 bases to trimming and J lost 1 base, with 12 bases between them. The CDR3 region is CSASGGTGQETQYF. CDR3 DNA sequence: TGCAGTGCTAGCGGGGGGACAGGCCAAGAGACCCAGTACTTC.

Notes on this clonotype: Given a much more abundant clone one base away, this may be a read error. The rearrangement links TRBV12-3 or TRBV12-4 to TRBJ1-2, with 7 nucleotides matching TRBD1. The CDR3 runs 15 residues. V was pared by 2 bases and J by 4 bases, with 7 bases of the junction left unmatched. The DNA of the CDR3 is TGTGCCAGCAGTTTAATCCGAGGGGGCTCCTATGGCTACACCTTC. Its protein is CASSLIRGGSYGYTF.

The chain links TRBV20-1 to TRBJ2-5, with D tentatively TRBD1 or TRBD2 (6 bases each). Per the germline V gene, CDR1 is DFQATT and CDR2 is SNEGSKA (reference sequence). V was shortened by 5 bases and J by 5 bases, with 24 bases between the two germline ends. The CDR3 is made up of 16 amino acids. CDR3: CSAPRGAGLFRETQYF. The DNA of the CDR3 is TGCAGTGCTCCAAGGGGGGCGGGTTTGTTCCGGGAGACCCAGTACTTC.

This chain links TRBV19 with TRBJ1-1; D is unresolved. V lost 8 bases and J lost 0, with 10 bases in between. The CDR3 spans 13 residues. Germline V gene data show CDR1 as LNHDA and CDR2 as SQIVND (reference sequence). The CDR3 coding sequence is TGTGCCAGTCGTTCCTCTCTGAACACTGAAGCTTTCTTT. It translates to CASRSSLNTEAFF.

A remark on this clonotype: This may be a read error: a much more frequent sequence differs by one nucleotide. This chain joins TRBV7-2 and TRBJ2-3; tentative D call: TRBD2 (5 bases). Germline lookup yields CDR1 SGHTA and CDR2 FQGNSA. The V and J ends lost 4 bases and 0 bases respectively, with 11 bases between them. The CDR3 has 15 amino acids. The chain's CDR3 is CASSSGISSTDTQYF. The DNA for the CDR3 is TGTGCCAGCAGCTCCGGGATCTCTAGCACAGATACGCAGTATTTT.

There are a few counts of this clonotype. This CDR3 is CSVARSSYNEQFF. The CDR3 nucleotides read TGCAGCGTGGCAAGGAGCTCCTACAATGAGCAGTTCTTC. The genes are TRBV29-1 and TRBJ2-1, with D hard to call. The CDR3 has 13 amino acids. Germline V gives CDR1 SQVTM, CDR2 ANQGSEA. V was pared by 6 bases and J by 0 bases, with 9 bases between.

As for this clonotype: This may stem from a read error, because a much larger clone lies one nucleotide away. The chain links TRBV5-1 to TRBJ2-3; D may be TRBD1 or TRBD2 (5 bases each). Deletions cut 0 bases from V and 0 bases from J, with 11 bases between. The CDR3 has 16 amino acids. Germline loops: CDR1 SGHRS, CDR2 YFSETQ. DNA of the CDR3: TGCGCCAGCAGCTTGGCGGGACCCACGAGCACAGATACGCAGTATTTT. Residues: CASSLAGPTSTDTQYF.

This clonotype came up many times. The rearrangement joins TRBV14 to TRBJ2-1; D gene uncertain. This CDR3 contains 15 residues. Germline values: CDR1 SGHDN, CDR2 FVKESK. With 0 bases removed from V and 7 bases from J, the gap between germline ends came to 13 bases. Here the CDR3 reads CASSQERAEMNEQFF. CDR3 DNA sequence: TGTGCCAGCAGCCAAGAACGGGCGGAGATGAATGAGCAGTTCTTC.

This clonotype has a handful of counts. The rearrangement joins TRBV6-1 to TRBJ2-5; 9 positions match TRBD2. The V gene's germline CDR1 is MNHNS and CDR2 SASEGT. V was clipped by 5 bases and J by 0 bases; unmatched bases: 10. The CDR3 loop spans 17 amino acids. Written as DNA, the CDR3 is TGTGCCAGCAGTCAAGGGCTAGCGGGGACCTACCAAGAGACCCAGTACTTC. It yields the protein CASSQGLAGTYQETQYF.

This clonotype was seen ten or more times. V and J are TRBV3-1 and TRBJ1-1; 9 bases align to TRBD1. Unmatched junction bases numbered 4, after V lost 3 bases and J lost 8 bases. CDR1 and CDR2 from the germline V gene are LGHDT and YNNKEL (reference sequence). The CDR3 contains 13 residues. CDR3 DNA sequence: TGTGCCAGCAGCCACAGGACAGGGGTCGAAGCTTTCTTT. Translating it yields CASSHRTGVEAFF.

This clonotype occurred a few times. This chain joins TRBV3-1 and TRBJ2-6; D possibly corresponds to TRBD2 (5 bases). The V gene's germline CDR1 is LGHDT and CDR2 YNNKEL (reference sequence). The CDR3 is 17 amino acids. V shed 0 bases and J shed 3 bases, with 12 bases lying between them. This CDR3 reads CASSQEGTSFGANVLTF. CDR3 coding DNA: TGTGCCAGCAGCCAAGAGGGAACTAGTTTTGGGGCCAACGTCCTGACTTTC. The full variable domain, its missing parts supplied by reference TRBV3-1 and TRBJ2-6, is DTAVSQTPKYLVTQMGNDKSIKCEQNLGHDTMYWYKQDSKKFLKIMFSYNNKELIINETVPNRFSPKSPDKAHLNLHINSLELGDSAVYFCASSQEGTSFGANVLTFGAGSRLTVL.

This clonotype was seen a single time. The CDR3 is CASSSVLAAKNIQYF. CDR3 bases: TGTGCCAGCAGCTCAGTACTAGCTGCCAAAAACATTCAGTACTTC. The chain links TRBV11-2 to TRBJ2-4, with a possible D match to TRBD2 (6 bases). Germline lookup yields CDR1 SGHAT and CDR2 FQNNGV. This CDR3 region has 15 residues. V lost 4 bases and J lost 1, with 11 bases in between.

The CDR3 region is CASRTSGKNLSGAYNEQFF. DNA of the CDR3: TGTGCCAGCCGGACTAGCGGGAAAAATTTATCAGGTGCCTACAATGAGCAGTTCTTC. V gene TRBV10-3 combines with J gene TRBJ2-1, with TRBD2 identical over 12 bases. CDR1 is ENHRY, CDR2 SYGVKD, per germline. After removal of 10 bases from V and 2 bases from J, the junction contained 18 bases not matched to a gene. This CDR3 has 19 amino acids.

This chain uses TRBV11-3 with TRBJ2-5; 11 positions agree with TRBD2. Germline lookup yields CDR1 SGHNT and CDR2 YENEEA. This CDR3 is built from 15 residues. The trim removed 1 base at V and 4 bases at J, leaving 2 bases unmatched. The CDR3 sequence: CASSLAGTSGETQYF. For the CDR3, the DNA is TGTGCCAGCAGCTTAGCCGGGACTAGCGGAGAGACCCAGTACTTC.

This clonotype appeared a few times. The CDR3: CASSPQRTATNEKLFF. As DNA, the CDR3 is TGTGCCAGCAGCCCCCAACGGACGGCAACTAATGAAAAACTGTTTTTT. The chain carries TRBV7-9 and TRBJ1-4; D call uncertain. V lost 5 bases, J lost 0 bases, and 13 bases lay in between. The V gene's germline CDR1 is SEHNR and CDR2 FQNEAQ (reference sequence). This CDR3 has 16 residues.

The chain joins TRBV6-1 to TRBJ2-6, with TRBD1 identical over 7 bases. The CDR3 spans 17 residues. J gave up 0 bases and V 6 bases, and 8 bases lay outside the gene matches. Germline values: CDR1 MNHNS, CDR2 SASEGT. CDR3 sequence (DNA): TGTGCCAGCAGCCCGACAGGGTTGCTCTCTGGGGCCAACGTCCTGACTTTC. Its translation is CASSPTGLLSGANVLTF.

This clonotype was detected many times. The CDR3 nucleotides are TGTGCCAGCAGCCAAGCCCACAGGGCTGGCTACGAGCAGTACTTC. Its translation: CASSQAHRAGYEQYF. V gene TRBV3-1 combines with J gene TRBJ2-7, with D maybe TRBD1 (6 bases). V shed 1 base and J shed 3 bases, with 13 bases lying between them. CDR3 size: 15 residues. Germline loops: CDR1 LGHDT, CDR2 YNNKEL (reference sequence).

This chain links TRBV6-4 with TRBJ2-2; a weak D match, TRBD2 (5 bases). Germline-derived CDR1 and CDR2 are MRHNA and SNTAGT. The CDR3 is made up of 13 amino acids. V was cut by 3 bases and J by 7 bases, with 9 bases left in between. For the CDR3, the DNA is TGTGCCAGCAGTGAGGGAGAACTCGGGGAGCTGTTTTTT. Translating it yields CASSEGELGELFF.

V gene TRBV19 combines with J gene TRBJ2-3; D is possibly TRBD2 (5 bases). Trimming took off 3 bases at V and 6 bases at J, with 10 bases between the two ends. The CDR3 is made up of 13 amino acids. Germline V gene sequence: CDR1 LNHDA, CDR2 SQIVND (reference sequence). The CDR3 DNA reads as TGTGCCAGTAGTATTACTAGTTCGGATACGCAGTATTTT. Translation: CASSITSSDTQYF.

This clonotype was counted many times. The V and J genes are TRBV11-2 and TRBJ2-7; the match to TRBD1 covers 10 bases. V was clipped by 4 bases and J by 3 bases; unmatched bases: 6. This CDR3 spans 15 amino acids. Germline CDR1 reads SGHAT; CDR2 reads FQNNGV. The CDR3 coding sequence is TGTGCCAGCAGCTCGGGACAGGGGATTTTCTACGAGCAGTACTTC. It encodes CASSSGQGIFYEQYF.

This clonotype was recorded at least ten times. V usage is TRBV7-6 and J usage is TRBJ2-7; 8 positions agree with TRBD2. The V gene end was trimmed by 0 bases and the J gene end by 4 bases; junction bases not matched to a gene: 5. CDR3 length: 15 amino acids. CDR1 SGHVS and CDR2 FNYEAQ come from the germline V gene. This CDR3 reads CASSLASGSGYEQYF. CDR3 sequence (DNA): TGTGCCAGCAGCTTAGCCAGCGGGAGCGGTTACGAGCAGTACTTC.

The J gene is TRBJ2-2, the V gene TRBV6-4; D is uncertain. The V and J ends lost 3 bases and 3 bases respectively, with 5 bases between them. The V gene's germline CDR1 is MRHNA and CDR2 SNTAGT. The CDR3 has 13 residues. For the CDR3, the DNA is TGTGCCAGCAGTGAAGCAGACACCGGGGAGCTGTTTTTT. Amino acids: CASSEADTGELFF.